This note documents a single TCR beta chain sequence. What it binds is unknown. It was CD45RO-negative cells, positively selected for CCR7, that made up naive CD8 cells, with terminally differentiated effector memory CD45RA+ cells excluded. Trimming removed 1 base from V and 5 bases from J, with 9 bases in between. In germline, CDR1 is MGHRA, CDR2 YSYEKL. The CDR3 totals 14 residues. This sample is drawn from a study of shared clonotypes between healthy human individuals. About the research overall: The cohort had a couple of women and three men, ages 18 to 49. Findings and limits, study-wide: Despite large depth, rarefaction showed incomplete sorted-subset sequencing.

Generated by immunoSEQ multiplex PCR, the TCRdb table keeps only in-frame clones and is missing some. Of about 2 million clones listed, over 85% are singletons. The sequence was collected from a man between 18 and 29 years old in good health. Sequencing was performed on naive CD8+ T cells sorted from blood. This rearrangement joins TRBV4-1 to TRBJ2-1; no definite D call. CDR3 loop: CASSQVGLDNEQFF. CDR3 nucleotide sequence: TGCGCCAGCAGCCAAGTAGGGCTGGACAATGAGCAGTTCTTC.